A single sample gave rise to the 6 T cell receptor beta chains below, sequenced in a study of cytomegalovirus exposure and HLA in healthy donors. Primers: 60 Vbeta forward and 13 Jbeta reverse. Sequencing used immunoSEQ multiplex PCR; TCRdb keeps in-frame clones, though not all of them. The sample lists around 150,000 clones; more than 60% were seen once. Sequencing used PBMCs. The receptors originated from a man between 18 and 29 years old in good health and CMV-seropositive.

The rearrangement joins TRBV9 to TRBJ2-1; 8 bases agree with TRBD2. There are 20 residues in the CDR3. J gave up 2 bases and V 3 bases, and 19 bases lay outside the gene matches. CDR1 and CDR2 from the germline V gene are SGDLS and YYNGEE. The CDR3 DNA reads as TGTGCCAGCAGCGCCAAACCCCTCCAGTATAGCGGGGCGACCTACAATGAGCAGTTCTTC. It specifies CASSAKPLQYSGATYNEQFF.

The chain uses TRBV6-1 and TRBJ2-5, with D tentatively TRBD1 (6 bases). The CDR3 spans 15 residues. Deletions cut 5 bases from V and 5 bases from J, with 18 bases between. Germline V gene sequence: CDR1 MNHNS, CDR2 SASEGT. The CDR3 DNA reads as TGTGCCAGCAGTCCGAGCGGCTTCCAGGGGGAGACCCAGTACTTC. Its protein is CASSPSGFQGETQYF.

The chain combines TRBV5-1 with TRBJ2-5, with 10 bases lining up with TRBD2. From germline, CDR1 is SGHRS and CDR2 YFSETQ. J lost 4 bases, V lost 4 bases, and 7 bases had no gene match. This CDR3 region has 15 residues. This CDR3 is CASSLRLAGGETQYF. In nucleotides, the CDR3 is TGCGCCAGCAGCCTGCGTTTAGCGGGAGGAGAGACCCAGTACTTC.

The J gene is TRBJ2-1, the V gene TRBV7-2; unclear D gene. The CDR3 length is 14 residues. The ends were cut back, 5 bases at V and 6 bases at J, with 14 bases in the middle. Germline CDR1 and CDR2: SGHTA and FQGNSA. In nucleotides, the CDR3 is TGTGCCAGCAGCCCTAGGTGGCGCAGCAATGAGCAGTTCTTC. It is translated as CASSPRWRSNEQFF.

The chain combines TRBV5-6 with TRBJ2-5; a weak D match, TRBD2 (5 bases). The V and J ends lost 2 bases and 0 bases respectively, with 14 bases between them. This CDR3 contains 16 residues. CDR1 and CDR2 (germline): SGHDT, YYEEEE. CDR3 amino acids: CASSFEGVGYQETQYF. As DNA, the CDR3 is TGTGCCAGCAGCTTCGAGGGTGTAGGGTACCAAGAGACCCAGTACTTC.

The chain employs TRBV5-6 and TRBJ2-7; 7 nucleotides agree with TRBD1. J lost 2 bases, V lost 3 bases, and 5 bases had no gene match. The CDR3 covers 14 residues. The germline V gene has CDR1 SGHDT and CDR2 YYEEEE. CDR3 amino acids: CASSSLGTAYEQYF. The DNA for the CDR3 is TGTGCCAGCAGCTCCCTGGGGACAGCCTACGAGCAGTACTTC.